The 26 T cell receptor beta chains below were found in one sample sequenced in a study of identical twins. TCRdb re-called the 5' RACE reads with MiXCR, one entry per CDR3 protein. The sample carries approximately 250,000 distinct CDR3 sequences, 5.5% to 7.5% recorded once. This sample was shared with a second study, whose subject was T cells expressing NK-cell markers.

Specimen: CD8+ T cells sorted from blood. Receptors were obtained from a young woman in good health.

This clonotype has only a few counts. This rearrangement joins TRBV6-1 to TRBJ2-1; the match to TRBD2 covers 9 bases. The CDR3 is 19 amino acids. The J segment lost 4 bases and the V segment lost 3 bases, leaving 16 bases of the junction unmatched. Germline CDR1 MNHNS, CDR2 SASEGT. CDR3 region: CASSEGQGGDLAGYNEQFF. The DNA for the CDR3 is TGTGCCAGCAGTGAGGGGCAGGGGGGAGACCTAGCGGGGTACAATGAGCAGTTCTTC.

This clonotype was observed a handful of times. This sequence joins TRBV4-1 and TRBJ1-6, with D unresolved. Germline loops: CDR1 MGHRA, CDR2 YSYEKL. CDR3 length: 13 residues. V was clipped by 3 bases and J by 9 bases, with 9 bases between them. CDR3 bases: TGCGCCAGCAGCCAGGGTGTGAGTTCACCCCTCCACTTT. It yields the protein CASSQGVSSPLHF.

This clonotype was counted at least ten times. Here the CDR3 reads CASTTGVSQPQHF. CDR3 bases: TGTGCCAGCACCACAGGAGTAAGTCAGCCCCAGCATTTT. The gene calls are TRBV6-1 and TRBJ1-5, with D possibly TRBD1 on 5 matching bases. The CDR3 has 13 amino acids. Germline lookup yields CDR1 MNHNS and CDR2 SASEGT. V was shortened by 7 bases and J by 6 bases, with 13 bases between the two germline ends.

This clonotype has just a few counts. The chain joins TRBV12-3 or TRBV12-4 to TRBJ2-7; D might be TRBD1 (6 bases). CDR3 length: 16 residues. The V end lost 4 bases, the J end lost 3 bases, and 19 bases lay between the germline ends. The CDR3 nucleotides read TGTGCCAGCAGTTCGCCCCGGACAGCACAAGACTACGAGCAGTACTTC. Its translation: CASSSPRTAQDYEQYF.

This clonotype was counted at least ten times. In nucleotides, the CDR3 is TGCAGCGTCCGAAAAACGAACACTGAAGCTTTCTTT. It translates to CSVRKTNTEAFF. The chain uses TRBV29-1 and TRBJ1-1; no definite D call. Trimming took off 6 bases at V and 1 base at J, with 9 bases between the two ends. Germline V lookup: CDR1 SQVTM, CDR2 ANQGSEA. This CDR3 is 12 amino acids long.

This clonotype was seen many times. The V gene is TRBV11-2, the J gene TRBJ1-1, with D hard to call. The CDR3 has 15 residues. Germline CDR1 reads SGHAT; CDR2 reads FQNNGV. The germline V and J ends were trimmed by 6 bases and 3 bases, with 17 bases remaining between them. Here the CDR3 reads CASSWAERSDTEAFF. The CDR3 coding sequence is TGTGCCAGCAGTTGGGCCGAGCGTTCCGACACTGAAGCTTTCTTT. Using reference TRBV11-2 and TRBJ1-1 for the parts outside the CDR3, the full variable domain is EAGVAQSPRYKIIEKRQSVAFWCNPISGHATLYWYQQILGQGPKLLIQFQNNGVVDDSQLPKDRFSAERLKGVDSTLKIQPAKLEDSAVYLCASSWAERSDTEAFFGQGTRLTVV.

In this sample, this clonotype turned up many times. The rearrangement uses TRBV5-1 and TRBJ2-2; 7 positions match TRBD1. Trimming at V came to 2 bases and at J to 4 bases, leaving 2 bases not matched to a gene. This CDR3 has 14 residues. Germline V gives CDR1 SGHRS, CDR2 YFSETQ. The CDR3 DNA sequence: TGCGCCAGCAGCTTCCCAGGGGGCACCGGGGAGCTGTTTTTT. Encoded protein: CASSFPGGTGELFF.

This rearrangement joins TRBV27 to TRBJ1-5; no reliable D call. Trimming left V 8 bases short and J 5 bases short, with 19 bases between. The CDR3 contains 15 residues. Germline loops: CDR1 MNHEY, CDR2 SMNVEV (reference sequence). The CDR3 protein is CASSLGSGLHQPQHF. The CDR3 DNA reads TGTGCCAGCTCCCTGGGCTCTGGGTTGCATCAGCCCCAGCATTTT.

For the CDR3, the DNA is TGTGCCAGCAGCTTCCTACAGGGTAACGAGCAGTACTTC. Residues: CASSFLQGNEQYF. The chain is built from TRBV7-9 and TRBJ2-7, with D perhaps TRBD1 (6 bases). Trimming stripped 3 bases from V and 5 bases from J, with 11 bases between. There are 13 residues in the CDR3. Germline CDR1 is SEHNR and CDR2 is FQNEAQ (reference sequence).

The chain links TRBV12-3 or TRBV12-4 to TRBJ2-2; no definite D call. The CDR3 consists of 15 residues. V lost 3 bases, J lost 5 bases, and 13 bases lay in between. The CDR3 region has the DNA TGTGCCAGCAGTTTCCCTCTAGGGCTGACCGGGGAGCTGTTTTTT. Translation gives CASSFPLGLTGELFF.

This clonotype came up many times. The chain couples TRBV6-2 or TRBV6-3 to TRBJ2-7; D not resolved. CDR1 and CDR2 from the germline V gene are MNHEY and SVGEGT. This CDR3 has 14 amino acids. The V end was cut by 2 bases, the J end by 0 bases, with 8 bases between. CDR3 nucleotide sequence: TGTGCCAGCAGTTACGGATTAAGCTCCTACGAGCAGTACTTC. Translating gives CASSYGLSSYEQYF.

V and J are TRBV9 and TRBJ2-7; 7 bases match TRBD2. V dropped 4 bases and J dropped 5; count of bases not matched to a gene: 9. In germline, CDR1 is SGDLS, CDR2 YYNGEE. CDR3 length: 14 amino acids. Here the CDR3 reads CASSPPPGGNEQYF. The CDR3 nucleotides read TGTGCCAGCAGCCCTCCACCCGGGGGGAACGAGCAGTACTTC. Based on the CDR3 plus reference TRBV9 and TRBJ2-7, the full variable domain is DSGVTQTPKHLITATGQRVTLRCSPRSGDLSVYWYQQSLDQGLQFLIQYYNGEERAKGNILERFSAQQFPDLHSELNLSSLELGDSALYFCASSPPPGGNEQYFGPGTRLTVT.

This clonotype was observed many times. The J gene is TRBJ2-2, the V gene TRBV6-2 or TRBV6-3; a weak D match, TRBD1 (5 bases). Germline CDR1 is MNHEY and CDR2 is SVGEGT. The CDR3 consists of 14 residues. The V gene lost 3 bases and the J gene lost 7 bases, with 12 bases spanning the gap. CDR3 in amino acids: CASSYSGSGGELFF. The CDR3 DNA reads TGTGCCAGCAGTTATTCAGGGTCCGGCGGGGAGCTGTTTTTT.

This clonotype was counted ten times or more. The chain links TRBV5-1 to TRBJ2-3; maybe TRBD1 (5 bases). The CDR3 has 13 residues. From germline, CDR1 is SGHRS and CDR2 YFSETQ. The germline V and J ends were trimmed by 3 bases and 4 bases, with 9 bases remaining between them. The CDR3 DNA is TGCGCCAGCAGCTGGATGACAGCAGATACGCAGTATTTT. Translated, it gives CASSWMTADTQYF. Filled out from reference TRBV5-1 and TRBJ2-3, the complete variable domain reads KAGVTQTPRYLIKTRGQQVTLSCSPISGHRSVSWYQQTPGQGLQFLFEYFSETQRNKGNFPGRFSGRQFSNSRSEMNVSTLELGDSALYLCASSWMTADTQYFGPGTRLTVL.

As for this clonotype: A far larger clone is off by one base, so a read error is likely. V gene TRBV27 combines with J gene TRBJ2-1; D possibly corresponds to TRBD2 (5 bases). The V end was cut by 6 bases, the J end by 5 bases, with 5 bases between. The CDR3 runs 11 residues. CDR1 and CDR2 (germline): MNHEY, SMNVEV (reference sequence). The CDR3 here is CASRRDNEQFF. In DNA, the CDR3 is TGTGCCAGCAGGAGGGACAATGAGCAGTTCTTC.

The genes are TRBV27 and TRBJ2-1; TRBD2 matches 8 bases. V lost 7 bases and J lost 3; bases outside the gene matches: 5. The CDR3 is 14 residues long. From germline, CDR1 is MNHEY and CDR2 SMNVEV (reference sequence). CDR3 sequence reads: CASKKAGDYNEQFF. The CDR3 bases are TGTGCCAGCAAGAAAGCGGGAGACTACAATGAGCAGTTCTTC.

The chain joins TRBV7-6 to TRBJ2-2; maybe TRBD2 (5 bases). Trimming removed 4 bases from V and 6 bases from J, with 18 bases in between. Germline assignment: CDR1 SGHVS and CDR2 FNYEAQ. The CDR3 loop spans 16 amino acids. CDR3 nucleotide sequence: TGTGCCAGCAGCTATCCGGGCCGTAGGAGGTCCGGGGAGCTGTTTTTT. Translation: CASSYPGRRRSGELFF. Full variable domain (remainder filled in from reference TRBV7-6 and TRBJ2-2): GAGVSQSPRYKVTKRGQDVALRCDPISGHVSLYWYRQALGQGPEFLTYFNYEAQQDKSGLPNDRFSAERPEGSISTLTIQRTEQRDSAMYRCASSYPGRRRSGELFFGEGSRLTVL.

This clonotype was detected ten times or more. This sequence joins TRBV15 and TRBJ1-2, with 9 bases fitting TRBD1. The CDR3 covers 13 residues. The germline V gene has CDR1 LNHNV and CDR2 YYDKDF (reference sequence). V trimming: 3 bases; J trimming: 8 bases; junction bases outside the gene matches: 4. CDR3 protein: CATSRDRGNGYTF. For the CDR3, the DNA is TGTGCCACCAGCAGGGACAGGGGCAACGGCTACACCTTC.

On this clonotype: The junction does not match germline at one end; this may be a read error. This sequence joins TRBV2 and TRBJ2-1; D possibly corresponds to TRBD1 (6 bases). Germline-derived CDR1 and CDR2 are SNHLY and FYNNEI. The CDR3 covers 13 residues. Written as DNA, the CDR3 is TGTGCCAGCAGCGAAGACCTTGACAGGGAGCAGTTCTTC. It translates to CASSEDLDREQFF.

This sequence joins TRBV7-2 and TRBJ2-2; either TRBD1 or TRBD2 may supply D (5 bases each). Germline V gene data show CDR1 as SGHTA and CDR2 as FQGNSA. The germline V and J ends were trimmed by 0 bases and 3 bases, with 11 bases remaining between them. There are 16 residues in the CDR3. CDR3 amino acids: CASSLASGADTGELFF. The CDR3 region has the DNA TGTGCCAGCAGCTTAGCGTCCGGGGCGGACACCGGGGAGCTGTTTTTT. The entire variable domain, with the rest obtained from reference TRBV7-2 and TRBJ2-2, is as follows: GAGVSQSPSNKVTEKGKDVELRCDPISGHTALYWYRQSLGQGLEFLIYFQGNSAPDKSGLPSDRFSAERTGGSVSTLTIQRTQQEDSAVYLCASSLASGADTGELFFGEGSRLTVL.

The V call is TRBV20-1, the J call TRBJ2-7; 9 nucleotides align to TRBD1. CDR3 length: 13 amino acids. Germline CDR1 and CDR2: DFQATT and SNEGSKA (reference sequence). The CDR3 loop reads CRNWTGVSYEQYF. CDR3 in DNA: TGCAGAAACTGGACAGGGGTCTCCTACGAGCAGTACTTC.

The rearrangement joins TRBV29-1 to TRBJ2-2; no clear D. Germline loops: CDR1 SQVTM, CDR2 ANQGSEA. Trimming removed 0 bases at V and 9 bases at J, with 8 bases between. The CDR3 consists of 12 residues. The CDR3, as DNA: TGCAGCGTTGAAGAGATGAGTAGGGAGCTGTTTTTT. Protein: CSVEEMSRELFF.

This chain links TRBV19 with TRBJ2-1; 9 bases agree with TRBD2. The V gene end was trimmed by 7 bases and the J gene end by 8 bases; junction bases not matched to a gene: 9. CDR1 and CDR2 from the germline V gene are LNHDA and SQIVND (reference sequence). The CDR3 has 14 amino acids. For the CDR3, the DNA is TGTGCCAGTACAGTGCGCGGGGGGGCATATGAGCAGTTCTTC. Translated, it gives CASTVRGGAYEQFF.

V and J are TRBV4-2 and TRBJ2-5, with D unresolved. V shed 4 bases and J shed 5 bases, with 20 bases lying between them. Germline values: CDR1 LGHNA, CDR2 YNFKEQ. The CDR3 covers 16 residues. DNA of the CDR3: TGTGCCAGCAGCCCCTGGCCGGGCGTGATCCGGGAGACCCAGTACTTC. It specifies CASSPWPGVIRETQYF.

J is TRBJ2-1 and V is TRBV6-2 or TRBV6-3; 8 bases agree with TRBD1. Trimming removed 0 bases from V and 2 bases from J; junction bases left unmatched: 6. Germline V gives CDR1 MNHEY, CDR2 SVGEGT. The CDR3 loop spans 17 amino acids. CDR3 nucleotides: TGTGCCAGCAGTTACTCGCGGACAGGGATGCCCTACAATGAGCAGTTCTTC. Translated, it gives CASSYSRTGMPYNEQFF.

This clonotype has ten or more counts. V usage is TRBV6-2 or TRBV6-3 and J usage is TRBJ1-1; D might be TRBD1 (5 bases). CDR3 length: 13 residues. From germline, CDR1 is MNHEY and CDR2 SVGEGT. The ends were cut back, 8 bases at V and 1 base at J, with 11 bases in the middle. CDR3 bases: TGTGCCAGCGGCCAGACAGAGAACACTGAAGCTTTCTTT. Its translation: CASGQTENTEAFF.